One T cell receptor beta chain is described in this entry. This entry is derived from a study of OX40 agonist ivuxolimab in advanced cancers. Study details: The patients got ivuxolimab, which is an agonistic anti-OX40 (CD134) antibody.

V shed 7 bases and J shed 3 bases, with 26 bases lying between them. The germline gives CDR1 SGHVS, CDR2 FQNEAQ. The CDR3 consists of 18 residues. Sequenced by immunoSEQ multiplex PCR; TCRdb stores in-frame clones only, minus some. In the table there are about 20,000 clones, 70% to 90% of which are singletons. The sequencing here drew on CD4+ or CD8+ T cells sorted from blood, taken in a trial of the OX40 agonist ivuxolimab. The receptor was derived from an adult with an advanced solid tumor such as melanoma, head and neck, liver or kidney cancer. This chain links TRBV7-8 with TRBJ2-3; a weak D match, TRBD2 (7 bases). CDR3 bases: TGTGCCAGCAACAACCTTGGGGGGGGCGGGAGAAGTACAGATACGCAGTATTTT. Encoded protein: CASNNLGGGGRSTDTQYF.